A single T cell receptor (beta chain) is shown here with its context. This could be a read error, since a much larger clone is one nucleotide away. Other DNA sequences from this sample encode an identical CDR3 as well. These data belong to a study of shared clonotypes between healthy human individuals. Deletions cut 0 bases from V and 5 bases from J, with 4 bases between. Germline loops: CDR1 SGHAT, CDR2 FQNNGV. The length of the CDR3 is 12 residues. TCRdb's copy holds only in-frame clones and misses some; the assay was immunoSEQ multiplex PCR. The repertoire holds some 2 million clones, with 85% to 95% as singletons.

The TCR originated in a man between 18 and 29 years old in good health. The chain carries TRBV11-2 and TRBJ1-2; D is unclear. Sample: naive CD4+ T cells sorted from blood. The sample's subset: CD45RA+ positively selected. The CDR3 spells CASSLEGYGYTF. The CDR3 coding sequence is TGTGCCAGCAGCTTAGAGGGATATGGCTACACCTTC. Combining the CDR3 with reference TRBV11-2 and TRBJ1-2 gives the whole variable domain EAGVAQSPRYKIIEKRQSVAFWCNPISGHATLYWYQQILGQGPKLLIQFQNNGVVDDSQLPKDRFSAERLKGVDSTLKIQPAKLEDSAVYLCASSLEGYGYTFGSGTRLTVV.